The entry below describes one TCR beta chain. Its specificity is not known. PCR amplification relied on 60 Vbeta primers (plus 13 Jbeta primers). Repertoires were generated with immunoSEQ multiplex PCR, while TCRdb's copy carries only in-frame clones and drops some. The sample has around 140,000 clones, roughly 79% seen once. This record comes from a study of cytomegalovirus exposure and HLA in healthy donors. Study results and limitations: Prior analysis indicated that the majority of TCR beta V segments exhibited productivity approximately 90% or approximately 30% of the time.

The CDR3 is 15 residues long. The sample taken for sequencing was PBMCs. The TCR comes from a woman in her 40s in good health and CMV-seronegative. This chain uses TRBV21-1 with TRBJ1-1; TRBD1, the table's D call, was not compared with the DNA. TRBV21-1 is recorded as a pseudogene. The CDR3 sequence is CASSKNGTRNTEAFF. The DNA for the CDR3 is TGTGCCAGCAGCAAAAATGGGACACGGAACACTGAAGCTTTCTTT.